This T cell receptor (beta chain) was documented in a study of HIV-infected patients and healthy controls. There are many counts of this clonotype. The antigen is not known. Reverse transcription used about 510 ng RNA and constant-region primers for alpha and beta. Alpha and beta chain libraries were made separately by chain-specific third strand synthesis with multiplexing indices. A 5' RACE adapter with a random hexamer and the SP2 primer site was joined to cDNA. A 12-nucleotide barcode per molecule came from two concatenated random hexamers added pre-amplification. TCRdb passed the 5' RACE reads through MiXCR, listing each CDR3 protein once. This table has about 3,800 distinct CDR3 sequences, roughly 8.5% appearing once. The V and J ends lost 6 bases and 4 bases respectively, with 10 bases between them. CDR1 and CDR2 from the germline V gene are SQVTM and ANQGSEA. The CDR3 consists of 12 residues.

Findings and caveats of the study: HIV+ repertoires were severely depleted of MAIT alpha-chain CDR3s, unlike healthy controls.

Follow-up blood was drawn about 14 weeks, roughly three months, after antiretroviral therapy began. No cell fractionation was done, so the repertoire covers all unsorted peripheral blood T cells. RNA came from roughly 2.3 ml of peripheral blood. This sample comprised blood, obtained during antiretroviral therapy. The chain carries TRBV29-1 and TRBJ2-1; D call uncertain. This sequence was found in an adult with HIV infection. CDR3: CSVGNQYNEQFF. Here the CDR3 DNA reads TGCAGCGTGGGAAATCAGTACAATGAGCAGTTCTTC.